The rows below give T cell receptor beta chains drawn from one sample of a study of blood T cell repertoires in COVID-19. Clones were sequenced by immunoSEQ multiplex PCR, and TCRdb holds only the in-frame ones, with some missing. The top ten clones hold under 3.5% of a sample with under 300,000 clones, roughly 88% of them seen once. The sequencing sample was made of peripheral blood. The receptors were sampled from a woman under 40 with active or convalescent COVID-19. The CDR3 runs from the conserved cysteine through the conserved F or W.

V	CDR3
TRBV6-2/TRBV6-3	CASSWTGGRQPQHF
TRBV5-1	CASRKGQGGSYNSPLHF
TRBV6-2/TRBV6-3	CASSYSGAGKETQYF
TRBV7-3	CASSPPPREDQPQHF
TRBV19	CASSDLLARGNEQFF
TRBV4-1	CASSVTGTGDYGYTF
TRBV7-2	CASSNTTNTDTQYF
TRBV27	CASSPTGFYGYTF
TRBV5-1	CASSLGGAHGYEQYF
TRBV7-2	CASSPEGYGNTIYF
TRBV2	CASSEGQGSGPLHF
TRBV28	CASSYTGIMGGELFF
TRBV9	CASSGQGAQRDGYTF
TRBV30	CAWSVLGPPGELFF
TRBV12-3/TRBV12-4	CASSLTAYEQYF